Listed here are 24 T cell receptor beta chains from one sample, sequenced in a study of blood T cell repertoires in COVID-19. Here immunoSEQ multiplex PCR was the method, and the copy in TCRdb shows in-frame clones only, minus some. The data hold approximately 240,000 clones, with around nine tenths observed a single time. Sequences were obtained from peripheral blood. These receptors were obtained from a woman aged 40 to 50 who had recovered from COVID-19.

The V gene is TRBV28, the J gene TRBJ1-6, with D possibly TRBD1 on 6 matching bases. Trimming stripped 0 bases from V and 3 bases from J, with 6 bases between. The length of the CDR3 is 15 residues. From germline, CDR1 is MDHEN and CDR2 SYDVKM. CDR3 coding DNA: TGTGCCAGCAGTTTATGGGGACACTATAATTCACCCCTCCACTTT. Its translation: CASSLWGHYNSPLHF.

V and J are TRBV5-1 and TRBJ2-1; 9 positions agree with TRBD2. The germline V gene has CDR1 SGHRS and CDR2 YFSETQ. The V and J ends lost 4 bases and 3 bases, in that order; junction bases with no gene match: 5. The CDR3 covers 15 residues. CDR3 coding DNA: TGCGCCAGCAGCGGCGGGAGGGCGCTCTACAATGAGCAGTTCTTC. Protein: CASSGGRALYNEQFF.

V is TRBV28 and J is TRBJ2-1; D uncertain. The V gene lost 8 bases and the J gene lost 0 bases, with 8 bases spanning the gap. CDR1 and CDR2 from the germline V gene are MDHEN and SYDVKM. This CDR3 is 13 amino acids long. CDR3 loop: CASPRLSYNEQFF. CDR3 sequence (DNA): TGTGCCAGCCCCAGACTCTCCTACAATGAGCAGTTCTTC.

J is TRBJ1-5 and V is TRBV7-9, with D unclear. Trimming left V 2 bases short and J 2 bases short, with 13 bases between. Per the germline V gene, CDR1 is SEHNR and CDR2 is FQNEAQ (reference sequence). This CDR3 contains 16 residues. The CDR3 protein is CASSLTGLRCNQPQHF. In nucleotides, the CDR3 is TGTGCCAGCAGCTTAACGGGGTTGAGGTGCAATCAGCCCCAGCATTTT.

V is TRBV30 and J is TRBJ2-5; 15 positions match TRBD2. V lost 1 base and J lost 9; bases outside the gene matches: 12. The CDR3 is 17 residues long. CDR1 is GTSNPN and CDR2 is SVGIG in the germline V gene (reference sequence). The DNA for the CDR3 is TGTGCCTGGAGTGCCTACTTGGGACTAGCGGGAGGTGGCGCCCAGTACTTC. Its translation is CAWSAYLGLAGGGAQYF. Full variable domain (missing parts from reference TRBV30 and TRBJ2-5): SQTIHQWPATLVQPVGSPLSLECTVEGTSNPNLYWYRQAAGRGLQLLFYSVGIGQISSEVPQNLSASRPQDRQFILSSKKLLLSDSGFYLCAWSAYLGLAGGGAQYFGPGTRLLVL.

CDR3 residues: CASSFGGRVNEQYF. In DNA, the CDR3 is TGTGCCAGCAGCTTTGGCGGGAGGGTCAACGAGCAGTACTTC. The V call is TRBV11-2, the J call TRBJ2-7; 9 nucleotides align to TRBD2. CDR1 and CDR2 (germline): SGHAT, FQNNGV. The trim removed 3 bases at V and 5 bases at J, leaving 5 bases unmatched. The CDR3 covers 14 residues.

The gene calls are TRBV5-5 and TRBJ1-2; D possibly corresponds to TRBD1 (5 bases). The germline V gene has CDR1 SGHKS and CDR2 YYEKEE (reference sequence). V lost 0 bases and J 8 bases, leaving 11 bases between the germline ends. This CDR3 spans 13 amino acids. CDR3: CASSLASGDGYTF. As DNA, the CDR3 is TGTGCCAGCAGCTTGGCTTCGGGGGACGGCTACACCTTC.

The CDR3 spells CASSLDPANEKLFF. In DNA form, the CDR3 reads TGTGCCAGCAGCTTAGATCCAGCTAATGAAAAACTGTTTTTT. The J gene is TRBJ1-4, the V gene TRBV11-3; no reliable D call. CDR1 and CDR2 from the germline V gene are SGHNT and YENEEA. With 0 bases removed from V and 3 bases from J, the gap between germline ends came to 5 bases. The CDR3 covers 14 residues.

CDR3 sequence reads: CASSQVRDRGPEAFF. The CDR3 DNA reads as TGTGCCAGCAGCCAAGTGAGGGACAGGGGGCCTGAAGCTTTCTTT. This chain uses TRBV3-1 (or the pseudogene TRBV3-2) with TRBJ1-1; TRBD1 matches at 12 bases. The CDR3 runs 15 residues. Trimming took 1 base from V and 6 from J; bases not matched to a gene: 3. Per the germline V gene, CDR1 is LGHDT and CDR2 is YNNKEL (reference sequence).

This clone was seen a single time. CDR3 loop: CASSSGQENYGYTF. The CDR3 bases are TGTGCCAGCAGCTCTGGACAGGAGAACTATGGCTACACCTTC. V usage is TRBV7-9 and J usage is TRBJ1-2; 7 positions agree with TRBD1. V lost 4 bases, J lost 2 bases, and 4 bases stayed unmatched. Germline-derived CDR1 and CDR2 are SEHNR and FQNEAQ (reference sequence). CDR3 length: 14 amino acids.

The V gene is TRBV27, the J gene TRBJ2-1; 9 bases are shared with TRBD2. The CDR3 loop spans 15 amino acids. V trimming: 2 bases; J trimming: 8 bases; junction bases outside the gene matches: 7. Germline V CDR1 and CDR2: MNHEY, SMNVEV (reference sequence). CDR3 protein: CASSLGLAWPDEQFF. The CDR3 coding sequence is TGTGCCAGCAGTTTAGGACTAGCGTGGCCCGATGAGCAGTTCTTC.

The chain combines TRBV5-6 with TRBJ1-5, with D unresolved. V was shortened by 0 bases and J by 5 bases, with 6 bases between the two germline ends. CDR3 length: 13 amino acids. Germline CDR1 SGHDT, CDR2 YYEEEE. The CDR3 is CASSLASYQPQHF. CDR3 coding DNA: TGTGCCAGCAGCTTGGCCAGTTATCAGCCCCAGCATTTT.

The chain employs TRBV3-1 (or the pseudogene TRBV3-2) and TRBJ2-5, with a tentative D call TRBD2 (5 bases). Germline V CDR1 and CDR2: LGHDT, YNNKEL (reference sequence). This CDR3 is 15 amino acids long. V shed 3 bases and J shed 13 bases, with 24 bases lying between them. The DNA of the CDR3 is TGTGCCAGCAGCCAGCAGACGTCGATACCGGGAACATGGTACTTC. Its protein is CASSQQTSIPGTWYF.

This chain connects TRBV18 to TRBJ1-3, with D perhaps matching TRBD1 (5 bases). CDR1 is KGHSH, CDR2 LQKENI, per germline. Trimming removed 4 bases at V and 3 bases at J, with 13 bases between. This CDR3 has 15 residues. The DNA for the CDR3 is TGTGCCAGCTCACAATCGCCGGGGGATGGAAACACCATATATTTT. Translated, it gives CASSQSPGDGNTIYF.

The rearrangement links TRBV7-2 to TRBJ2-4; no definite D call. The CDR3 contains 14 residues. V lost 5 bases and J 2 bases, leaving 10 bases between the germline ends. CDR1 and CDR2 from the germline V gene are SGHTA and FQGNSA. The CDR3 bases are TGTGCCAGCAGCGTGGGCCTATCCAAAAACATTCAGTACTTC. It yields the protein CASSVGLSKNIQYF.

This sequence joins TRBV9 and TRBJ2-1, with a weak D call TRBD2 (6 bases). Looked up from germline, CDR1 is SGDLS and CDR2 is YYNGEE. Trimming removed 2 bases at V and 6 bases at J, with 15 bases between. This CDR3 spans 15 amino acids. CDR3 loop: CASSVGTGLRNEQFF. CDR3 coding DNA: TGTGCCAGCAGCGTGGGGACTGGGCTACGCAATGAGCAGTTCTTC.

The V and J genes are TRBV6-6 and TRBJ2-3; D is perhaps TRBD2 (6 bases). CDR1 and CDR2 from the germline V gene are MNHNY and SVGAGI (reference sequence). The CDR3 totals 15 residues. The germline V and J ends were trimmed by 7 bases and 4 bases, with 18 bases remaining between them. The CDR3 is CASIELAPSADTQYF. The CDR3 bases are TGTGCCAGCATCGAACTAGCTCCTTCGGCAGATACGCAGTATTTT.

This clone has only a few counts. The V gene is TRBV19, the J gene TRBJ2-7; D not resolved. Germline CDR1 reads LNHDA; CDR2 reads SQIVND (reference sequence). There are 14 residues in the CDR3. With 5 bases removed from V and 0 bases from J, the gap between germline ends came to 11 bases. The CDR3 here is CASSLFGYSYEQYF. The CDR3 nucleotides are TGTGCCAGTAGTCTCTTCGGGTACTCCTACGAGCAGTACTTC.

In DNA, the CDR3 is TGTGCCAGCAGCCCCGACTCTTCACACCACAATGAGCAGTTCTTC. It codes for CASSPDSSHHNEQFF. V usage is TRBV7-9 and J usage is TRBJ2-1; D gene unclear. The CDR3 is made up of 15 amino acids. Germline CDR1 reads SEHNR; CDR2 reads FQNEAQ (reference sequence). The germline V and J ends were trimmed by 5 bases and 5 bases, with 16 bases remaining between them. The full variable domain, rest sourced from reference TRBV7-9 and TRBJ2-1, is DTGVSQNPRHKITKRGQNVTFRCDPISEHNRLYWYRQTLGQGPEFLTYFQNEAQLEKSRLLSDRFSAERPKGSFSTLEIQRTEQGDSAMYLCASSPDSSHHNEQFFGPGTRLTVL.

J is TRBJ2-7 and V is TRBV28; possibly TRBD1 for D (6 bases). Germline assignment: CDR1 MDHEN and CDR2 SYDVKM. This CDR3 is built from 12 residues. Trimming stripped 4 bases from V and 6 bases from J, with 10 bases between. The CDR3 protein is CASSYRVSEQYF. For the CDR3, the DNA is TGTGCCAGCAGTTACAGGGTTAGCGAGCAGTACTTC.

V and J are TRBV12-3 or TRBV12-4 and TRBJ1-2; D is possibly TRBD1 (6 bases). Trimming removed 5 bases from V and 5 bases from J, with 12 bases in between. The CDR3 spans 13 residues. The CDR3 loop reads CASSPRTVYGYTF. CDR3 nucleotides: TGTGCCAGCAGTCCAAGGACAGTTTATGGCTACACCTTC.

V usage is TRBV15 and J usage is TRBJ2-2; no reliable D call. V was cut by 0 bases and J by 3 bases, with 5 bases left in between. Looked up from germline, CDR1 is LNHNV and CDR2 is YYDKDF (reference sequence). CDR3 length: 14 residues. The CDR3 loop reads CATSRDIYTGELFF. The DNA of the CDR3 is TGTGCCACCAGCAGAGATATTTACACCGGGGAGCTGTTTTTT. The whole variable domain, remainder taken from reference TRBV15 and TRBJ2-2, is DAMVIQNPRYQVTQFGKPVTLSCSQTLNHNVMYWYQQKSSQAPKLLFHYYDKDFNNEADTPDNFQSRRPNTSFCFLDIRSPGLGDTAMYLCATSRDIYTGELFFGEGSRLTVL.

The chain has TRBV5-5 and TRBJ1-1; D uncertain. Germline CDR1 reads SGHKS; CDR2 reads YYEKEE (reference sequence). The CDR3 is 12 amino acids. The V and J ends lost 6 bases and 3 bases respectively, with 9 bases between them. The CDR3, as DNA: TGTGCCAGCACCGGCGGGGACACTGAAGCTTTCTTT. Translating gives CASTGGDTEAFF.

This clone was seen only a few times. The CDR3 sequence is CASSGQGGDTQYF. The CDR3 DNA reads as TGTGCCAGCAGTGGACAGGGGGGGGATACGCAGTATTTT. This rearrangement joins TRBV2 to TRBJ2-3, with TRBD1 matching 9 bases. V was clipped by 4 bases and J by 6 bases; unmatched bases: 2. The CDR3 spans 13 residues. Germline V gene sequence: CDR1 SNHLY, CDR2 FYNNEI. The complete variable domain, with remaining parts taken from reference TRBV2 and TRBJ2-3, reads EPEVTQTPSHQVTQMGQEVILRCVPISNHLYFYWYRQILGQKVEFLVSFYNNEISEKSEIFDDQFSVERPDGSNFTLKIRSTKLEDSAMYFCASSGQGGDTQYFGPGTRLTVL.